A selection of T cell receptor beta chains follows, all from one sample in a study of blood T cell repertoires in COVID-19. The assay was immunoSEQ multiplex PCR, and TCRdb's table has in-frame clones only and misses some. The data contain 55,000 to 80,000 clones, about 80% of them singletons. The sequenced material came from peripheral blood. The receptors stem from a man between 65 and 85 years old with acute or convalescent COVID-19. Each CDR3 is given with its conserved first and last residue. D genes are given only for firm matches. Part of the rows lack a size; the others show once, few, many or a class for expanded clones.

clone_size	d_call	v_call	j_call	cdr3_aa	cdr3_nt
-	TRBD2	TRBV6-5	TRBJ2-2	CASTGTSVGPGELFF	TGTGCCAGCACAGGGACTAGCGTGGGGCCCGGGGAGCTGTTTTTT
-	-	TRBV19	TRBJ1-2	CASSPMVKGQDYGYTF	TGTGCCAGTAGTCCGATGGTGAAGGGGCAGGACTATGGCTACACCTTC
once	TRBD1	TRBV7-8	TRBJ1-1	CASSYTGGNTEAFF	TGTGCCAGCAGCTACACAGGGGGCAACACTGAAGCTTTCTTT
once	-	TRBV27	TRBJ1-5	CASSLGGSQPQHF	TGTGCCAGCAGTTTAGGAGGAAGTCAGCCCCAGCATTTT
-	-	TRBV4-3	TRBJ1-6	CASSLLPGDRYNSPLHF	TGCGCCAGCAGCCTATTACCGGGAGACCGCTATAATTCACCCCTCCACTTT
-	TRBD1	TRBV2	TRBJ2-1	CASSLLQGNEQFF	TGTGCCAGCAGTCTTCTACAGGGGAATGAGCAGTTCTTC
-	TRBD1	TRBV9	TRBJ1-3	CASSGRGQAGAGNTIYF	TGTGCCAGCAGCGGACGGGGACAGGCCGGCGCTGGAAACACCATATATTTT
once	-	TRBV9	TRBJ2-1	CASSVEGGVGRDSGNEQFF	TGTGCCAGCAGCGTAGAGGGGGGCGTCGGACGGGACAGCGGGAATGAGCAGTTCTTC
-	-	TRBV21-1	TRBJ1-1	CASSKDVTGVVTEAFF	TGTGCCAGCAGCAAAGATGTTACAGGAGTAGTCACTGAAGCTTTCTTT
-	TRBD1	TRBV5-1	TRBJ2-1	CASRAGTAYNEQFF	TGCGCCAGCAGGGCCGGGACAGCCTACAATGAGCAGTTCTTC
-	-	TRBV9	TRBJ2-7	CASSVKIGVDEQYF	TGTGCCAGCAGCGTTAAAATAGGGGTTGACGAGCAGTACTTC
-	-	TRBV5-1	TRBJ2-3	CASSPLESTDTQYF	TGCGCCAGCAGCCCACTAGAAAGCACAGATACGCAGTATTTT
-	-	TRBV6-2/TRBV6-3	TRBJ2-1	CASSYGGGSYNEQFF	TGTGCCAGCAGTTACGGGGGCGGGAGCTACAATGAGCAGTTCTTC
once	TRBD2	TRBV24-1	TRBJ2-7	CATSDSLAGGNYEQYF	TGTGCCACCAGTGATTCCCTAGCGGGAGGGAACTACGAGCAGTACTTC
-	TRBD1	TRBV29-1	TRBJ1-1	CSVDRTGGVEAFF	TGCAGCGTTGATCGGACAGGTGGAGTTGAAGCTTTCTTT
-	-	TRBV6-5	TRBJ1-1	CASSPDSSDFTEAFF	TGTGCCAGCAGCCCCGACAGCTCCGATTTCACTGAAGCTTTCTTT
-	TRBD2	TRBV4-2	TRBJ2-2	CASSQEGTSGKTGELFF	TGTGCCAGCAGCCAAGAAGGGACTAGCGGGAAGACCGGGGAGCTGTTTTTT
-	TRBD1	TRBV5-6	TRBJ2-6	CASSDQGVGANVLTF	TGTGCCAGCAGCGACCAGGGGGTTGGGGCCAACGTCCTGACTTTC
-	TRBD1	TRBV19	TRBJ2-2	CASSPRTGNTGELFF	TGTGCCAGTAGTCCCCGGACAGGGAACACCGGGGAGCTGTTTTTT
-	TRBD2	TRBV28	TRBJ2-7	CASSGRLAGPAGYEQYF	TGTGCCAGCAGTGGACGACTAGCGGGACCAGCGGGCTACGAGCAGTACTTC
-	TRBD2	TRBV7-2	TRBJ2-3	CASSLVVTWREGSTDTQYF	TGTGCCAGCAGCTTAGTAGTTACCTGGCGGGAGGGTAGCACAGATACGCAGTATTTT
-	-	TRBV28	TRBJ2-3	CASSPQVGTDTQYF	TGTGCCAGCAGTCCACAGGTCGGCACAGATACGCAGTATTTT
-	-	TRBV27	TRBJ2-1	CASSFWGVSSYNEQFF	TGTGCCAGCAGTTTCTGGGGGGTTAGCTCCTACAATGAGCAGTTCTTC
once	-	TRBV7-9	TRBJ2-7	CASSFSRTYEQYF	TGTGCCAGCAGCTTCTCCAGAACCTACGAGCAGTACTTC
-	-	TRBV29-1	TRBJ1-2	CTITEGYTF	TGCACCATTACGGAGGGCTACACCTTC
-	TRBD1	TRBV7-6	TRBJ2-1	CASSPRQGRGYNEQFF	TGTGCCAGCAGCCCAAGACAGGGAAGAGGGTACAATGAGCAGTTCTTC
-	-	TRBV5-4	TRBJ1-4	CASRPDGATNEKLFF	TGTGCCAGCAGGCCCGACGGAGCAACTAATGAAAAACTGTTTTTT
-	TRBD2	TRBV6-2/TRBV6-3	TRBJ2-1	CASSPAKAGGPPNNEQFF	TGTGCCAGCAGTCCCGCTAAAGCGGGAGGGCCCCCCAACAATGAGCAGTTCTTC
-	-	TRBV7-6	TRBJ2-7	CASSPTLATYEQYF	TGTGCCAGCAGCCCTACCCTAGCGACCTACGAGCAGTACTTC
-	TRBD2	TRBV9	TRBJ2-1	CASSVGAGSSYNEQFF	TGTGCCAGCAGCGTCGGAGCGGGGAGCTCCTACAATGAGCAGTTCTTC
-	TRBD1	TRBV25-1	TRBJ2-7	CASSEPTGNSYEQYF	TGTGCCAGCAGTGAACCGACAGGGAACTCCTACGAGCAGTACTTC